This TCR beta chain stems from a study of shared clonotypes between healthy human individuals. Produced via immunoSEQ multiplex PCR; TCRdb's table is partial and in-frame only. The sample lists 2,100,000 or so clones, approximately 96% occurring once. The germline CDR1 and CDR2 sequences are LNHDA and SQIVND (reference sequence). Trimming cost V 4 bases and J 7 bases, with 16 bases left between them. The CDR3 sequence is 15 residues long. The J gene is TRBJ2-2, the V gene TRBV19, with a weak D call TRBD1 (5 bases). Material for sequencing was naive CD4+ T cells sorted from blood. The subset here: CD45RA+ positively selected. The sequence was collected from a man between 18 and 29 years old in good health. The CDR3 DNA is TGTGCCAGTAGTAGCGAGGCTACAGGCCGCGGGGAGCTGTTTTTT. Protein product: CASSSEATGRGELFF.